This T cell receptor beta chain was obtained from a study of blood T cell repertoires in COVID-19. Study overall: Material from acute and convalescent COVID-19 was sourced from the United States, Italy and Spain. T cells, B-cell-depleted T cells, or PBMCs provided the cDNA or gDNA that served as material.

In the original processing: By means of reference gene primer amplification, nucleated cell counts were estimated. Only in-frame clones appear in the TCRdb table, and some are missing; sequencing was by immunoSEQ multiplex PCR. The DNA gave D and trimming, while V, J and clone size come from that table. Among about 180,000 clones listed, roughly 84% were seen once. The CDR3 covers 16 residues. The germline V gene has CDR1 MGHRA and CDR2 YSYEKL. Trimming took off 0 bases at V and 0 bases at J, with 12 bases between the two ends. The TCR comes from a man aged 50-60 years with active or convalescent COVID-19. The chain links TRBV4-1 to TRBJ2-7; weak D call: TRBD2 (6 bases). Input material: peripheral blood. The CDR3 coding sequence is TGCGCCAGCAGCCAAGAGAGCGGGTTGAGCTCCTACGAGCAGTACTTC. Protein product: CASSQESGLSSYEQYF.